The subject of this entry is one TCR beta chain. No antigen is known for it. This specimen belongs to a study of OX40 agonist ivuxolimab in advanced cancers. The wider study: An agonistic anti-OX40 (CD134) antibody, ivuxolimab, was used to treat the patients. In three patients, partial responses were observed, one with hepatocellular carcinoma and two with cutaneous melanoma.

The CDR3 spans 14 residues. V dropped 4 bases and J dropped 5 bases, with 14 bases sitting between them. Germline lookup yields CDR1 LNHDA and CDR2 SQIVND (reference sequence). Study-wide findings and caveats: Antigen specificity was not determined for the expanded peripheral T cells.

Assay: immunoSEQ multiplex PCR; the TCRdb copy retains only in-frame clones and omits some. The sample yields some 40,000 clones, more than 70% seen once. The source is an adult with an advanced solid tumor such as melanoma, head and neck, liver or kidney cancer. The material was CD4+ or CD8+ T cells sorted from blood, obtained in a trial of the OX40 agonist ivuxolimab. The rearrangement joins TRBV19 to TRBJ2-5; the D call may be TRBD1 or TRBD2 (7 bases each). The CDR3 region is CASSSQGGRETQYF. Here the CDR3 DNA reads TGTGCCAGTAGTAGCCAGGGGGGGCGGGAGACCCAGTACTTC.